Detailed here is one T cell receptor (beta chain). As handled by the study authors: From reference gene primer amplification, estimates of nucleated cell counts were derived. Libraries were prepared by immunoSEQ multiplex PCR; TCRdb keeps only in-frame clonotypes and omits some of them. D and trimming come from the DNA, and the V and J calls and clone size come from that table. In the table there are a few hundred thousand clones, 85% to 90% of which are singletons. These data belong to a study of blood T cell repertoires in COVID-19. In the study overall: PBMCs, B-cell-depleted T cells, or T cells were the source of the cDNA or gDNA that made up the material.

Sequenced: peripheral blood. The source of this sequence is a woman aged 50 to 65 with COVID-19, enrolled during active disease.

In DNA, the CDR3 is TGTGCCAGTAGTATTCTTCTCTTTGGGACTAGCAAAACAGATACGCAGTATTTT. Its protein is CASSILLFGTSKTDTQYF. V and J are TRBV19 and TRBJ2-3, with 9 nucleotides matching TRBD2. The germline V gene has CDR1 LNHDA and CDR2 SQIVND (reference sequence). V dropped 3 bases and J dropped 3; count of bases not matched to a gene: 13. This CDR3 region has 18 residues.